A single sample gave rise to the 9 T cell receptor beta chains below, sequenced in a study of tumor-infiltrating lymphocytes in primary liver carcinoma. TCR beta cDNA came from around 0.5 ug total RNA, primed with a constant-region primer. Nested multiplex PCR, run for three rounds with slightly modified ARM-PCR, yielded TCR beta libraries. Both of the initial two PCR rounds ran for about 9 cycles and employed TRBV1-TRBV30 forward primers alongside a C-beta reverse primer. One entry per CDR3 protein, called by TCRdb with MiXCR from the multiplex PCR reads. The sample consists of roughly 53,000 distinct CDR3 sequences, about 80% of them appearing once. DNA and RNA were both co-extracted from approximately 20-30 mg of bulk tissue that had not been sorted. Sequencing was performed on liver tumor tissue from sampling region 2. The subset was: tumor region T2, inferior pole. These receptors came from a man aged 40-49 years with primary liver carcinoma and hepatitis B virus infection.

V is TRBV6-1 and J is TRBJ2-3; TRBD2 agrees at 7 bases. CDR3 length equals 16 residues. From germline, CDR1 is MNHNS and CDR2 SASEGT. V lost 9 bases to trimming and J lost 4 bases; unmatched junction nucleotides: 16. CDR3 in amino acids: CASSQLAGLTADTQYF. CDR3 DNA: TGTGCCAGTAGTCAATTAGCGGGTTTAACGGCAGATACGCAGTATTTT.

This clonotype occurred once. The final CDR3 position lacks the conserved phenylalanine or tryptophan, pointing to a likely read error. The limits of the CDR3 on the DNA are not certain, so only TCRdb's listed CDR3 is given. The gene calls are TRBV28 and TRBJ1-5. The CDR3 is 13 residues long, counting both termini. In germline, CDR1 is MDHEN, CDR2 SYDVKM. The CDR3 loop is CASRGKGALPHHL.

Remarks on this clonotype: The CDR3 end shows no conserved phenylalanine or tryptophan, and so a read error is likely. The V call is TRBV4-1, the J call TRBJ2-3; the D gene is possibly TRBD2 (5 bases). The CDR3 extends over 16 amino acids. Germline V gives CDR1 MGHRA, CDR2 YSYEKL. Here the CDR3 reads CAGSQDPSGPSDTQYL. The CDR3 DNA is TGCGCCGGCAGCCAAGACCCGAGCGGACCCTCAGATACGCAGTATTTG.

This clonotype has ten or more counts. J is TRBJ2-7 and V is TRBV28; perhaps TRBD2 as D (5 bases). Looked up from germline, CDR1 is MDHEN and CDR2 is SYDVKM. This CDR3 contains 12 residues. Trimming removed 6 bases from V and 5 bases from J, with 11 bases in between. CDR3 sequence reads: CASRQDWDEQYF. In nucleotides, the CDR3 is TGTGCCAGCAGGCAGGACTGGGACGAGCAGTACTTC.

This clonotype was recorded at least ten times. A much larger clone is a single base away; this may be a read error. The rearrangement uses TRBV11-2 and TRBJ1-6; D remains ambiguous. The germline gives CDR1 SGHAT, CDR2 FQNNGV. V was shortened by 1 base and J by 11 bases, with 18 bases between the two germline ends. This CDR3 has 16 residues. This CDR3 reads CASSLGVSGEGPPLHF. The CDR3 DNA sequence: TGTGCCAGCAGCTTAGGGGTCTCTGGAGAAGGTCCACCCCTCCACTTT.

To note about this clonotype: The junction shows a germline mismatch at one end, possibly a read error. This chain links TRBV7-8 with TRBJ2-7, with 10 nucleotides matching TRBD1. Per the germline V gene, CDR1 is SGHVS and CDR2 is FQNEAQ. This CDR3 is built from 13 residues. CDR3 loop: CASSGDRGVEHYF. The CDR3, as DNA: TGTGCCAGCAGCGGGGACAGGGGTGTCGAGCACTACTTC.

The chain recombines TRBV19 with TRBJ2-7, with D possibly being TRBD1 (6 bases). V was pared by 8 bases and J by 3 bases, with 20 bases between. Germline assignment: CDR1 LNHDA and CDR2 SQIVND (reference sequence). CDR3 length: 15 residues. In DNA form, the CDR3 reads TGTGCCAGTTCCAGAGGGGGTAACCCTCACTACGAGCAGTACTTC. It specifies CASSRGGNPHYEQYF.

With respect to this clonotype: It may be a read error: a sequence one base away is much more abundant. The V call is TRBV28, the J call TRBJ2-2; D possibly corresponds to TRBD1 (5 bases). Germline CDR1 MDHEN, CDR2 SYDVKM. Trimming took off 10 bases at V and 3 bases at J, with 12 bases between the two ends. The CDR3 totals 13 residues. The chain's CDR3 is CANSRQHTGELFF. CDR3 DNA: TGTGCCAACAGCCGACAGCACACCGGGGAGCTGTTTTTT.

Note on this clonotype: The conserved phenylalanine or tryptophan normally closing the CDR3 is absent here, so this likely arose from a read error. The chain has TRBV6-5 and TRBJ1-1, with D uncertain. Germline V gives CDR1 MNHEY, CDR2 SVGAGI. This CDR3 contains 13 residues. As DNA, the CDR3 is TGTGCCTGCAGTTACTCGACCGGGGCTGAAGCTTTCTTA. Amino acid sequence: CACSYSTGAEAFL.